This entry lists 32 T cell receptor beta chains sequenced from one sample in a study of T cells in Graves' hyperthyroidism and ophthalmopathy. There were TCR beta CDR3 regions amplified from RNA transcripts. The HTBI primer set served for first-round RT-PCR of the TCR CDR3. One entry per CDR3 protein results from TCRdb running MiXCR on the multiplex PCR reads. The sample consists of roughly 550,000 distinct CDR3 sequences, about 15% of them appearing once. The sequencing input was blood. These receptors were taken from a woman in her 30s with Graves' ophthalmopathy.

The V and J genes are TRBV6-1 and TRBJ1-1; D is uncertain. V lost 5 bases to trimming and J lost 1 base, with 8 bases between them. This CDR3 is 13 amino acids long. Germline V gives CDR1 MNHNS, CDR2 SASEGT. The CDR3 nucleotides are TGTGCCAGCAGTTCCTGGAAGAACACTGAAGCTTTCTTT. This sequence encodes CASSSWKNTEAFF.

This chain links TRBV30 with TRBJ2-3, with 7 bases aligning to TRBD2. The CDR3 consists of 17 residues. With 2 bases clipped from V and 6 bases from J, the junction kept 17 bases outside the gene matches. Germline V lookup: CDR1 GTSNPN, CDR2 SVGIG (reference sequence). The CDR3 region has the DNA TGTGCCTGGAGTCCATGGGGTGGCAGTCGGGGGGAGGATACGCAGTATTTT. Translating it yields CAWSPWGGSRGEDTQYF. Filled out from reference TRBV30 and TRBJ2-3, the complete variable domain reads SQTIHQWPATLVQPVGSPLSLECTVEGTSNPNLYWYRQAAGRGLQLLFYSVGIGQISSEVPQNLSASRPQDRQFILSSKKLLLSDSGFYLCAWSPWGGSRGEDTQYFGPGTRLTVL.

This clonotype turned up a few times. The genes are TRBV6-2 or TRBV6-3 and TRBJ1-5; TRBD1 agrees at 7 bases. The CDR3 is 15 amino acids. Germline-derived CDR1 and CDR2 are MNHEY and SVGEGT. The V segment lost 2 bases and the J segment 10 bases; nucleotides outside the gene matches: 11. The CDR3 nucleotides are TGTGCCAGCAGTTACACGACAGGGCGGCTAAATCCCCAGCATTTT. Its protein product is CASSYTTGRLNPQHF.

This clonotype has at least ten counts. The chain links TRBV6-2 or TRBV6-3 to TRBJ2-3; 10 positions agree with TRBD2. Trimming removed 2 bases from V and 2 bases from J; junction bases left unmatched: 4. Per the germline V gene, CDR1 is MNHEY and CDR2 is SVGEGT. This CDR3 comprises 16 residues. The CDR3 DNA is TGTGCCAGCAGTTACGCCGGGACTAGCGACACAGATACGCAGTATTTT. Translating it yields CASSYAGTSDTDTQYF.

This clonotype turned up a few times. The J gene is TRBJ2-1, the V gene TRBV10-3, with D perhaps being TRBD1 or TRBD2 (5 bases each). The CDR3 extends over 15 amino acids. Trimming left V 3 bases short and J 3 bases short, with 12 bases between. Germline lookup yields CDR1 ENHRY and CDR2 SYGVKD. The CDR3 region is CAISDPIGGYNEQFF. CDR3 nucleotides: TGTGCCATCAGTGACCCGATTGGGGGCTACAATGAGCAGTTCTTC.

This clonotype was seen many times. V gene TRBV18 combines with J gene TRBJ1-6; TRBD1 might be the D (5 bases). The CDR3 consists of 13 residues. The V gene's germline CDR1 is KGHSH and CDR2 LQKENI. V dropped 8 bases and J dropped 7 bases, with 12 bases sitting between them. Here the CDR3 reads CASSPGRNSPLHF. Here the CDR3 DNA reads TGTGCCAGCAGCCCGGGACGCAATTCACCCCTCCACTTT. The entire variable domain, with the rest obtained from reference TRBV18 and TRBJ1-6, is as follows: NAGVMQNPRHLVRRRGQEARLRCSPMKGHSHVYWYRQLPEEGLKFMVYLQKENIIDESGMPKERFSAEFPKEGPSILRIQQVVRGDSAAYFCASSPGRNSPLHFGNGTRLTVT.

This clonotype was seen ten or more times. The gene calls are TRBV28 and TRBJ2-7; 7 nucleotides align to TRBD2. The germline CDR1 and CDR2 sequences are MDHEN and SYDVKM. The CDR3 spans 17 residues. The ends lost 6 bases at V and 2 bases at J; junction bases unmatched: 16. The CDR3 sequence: CASSLPAAGVGTYEQYF. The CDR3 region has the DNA TGTGCCAGCAGCCTCCCCGCGGCGGGAGTAGGCACCTACGAGCAGTACTTC. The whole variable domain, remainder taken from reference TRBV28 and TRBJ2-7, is DVKVTQSSRYLVKRTGEKVFLECVQDMDHENMFWYRQDPGLGLRLIYFSYDVKMKEKGDIPEGYSVSREKKERFSLILESASTNQTSMYLCASSLPAAGVGTYEQYFGPGTRLTVT.

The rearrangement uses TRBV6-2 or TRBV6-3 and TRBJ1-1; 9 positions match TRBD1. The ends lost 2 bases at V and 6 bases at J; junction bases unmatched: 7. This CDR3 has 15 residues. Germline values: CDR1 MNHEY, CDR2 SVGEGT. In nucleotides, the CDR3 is TGTGCCAGCAGTTACGGGACAGGGAAGGTAGCTGAAGCTTTCTTT. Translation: CASSYGTGKVAEAFF.

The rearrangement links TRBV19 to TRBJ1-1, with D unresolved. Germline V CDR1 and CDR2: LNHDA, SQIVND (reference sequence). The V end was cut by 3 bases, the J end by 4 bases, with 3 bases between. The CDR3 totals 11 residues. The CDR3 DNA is TGTGCCAGTAGTATGGCCACTGAAGCTTTCTTT. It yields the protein CASSMATEAFF.

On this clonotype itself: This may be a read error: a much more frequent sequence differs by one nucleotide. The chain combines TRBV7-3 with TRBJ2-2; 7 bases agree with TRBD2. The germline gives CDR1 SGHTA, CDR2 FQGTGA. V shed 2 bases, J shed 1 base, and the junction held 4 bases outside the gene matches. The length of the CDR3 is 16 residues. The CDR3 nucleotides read TGTGCCAGCAGCTTAGGGGCGGGAGTGAACACCGGGGAGCTGTTTTTT. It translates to CASSLGAGVNTGELFF.

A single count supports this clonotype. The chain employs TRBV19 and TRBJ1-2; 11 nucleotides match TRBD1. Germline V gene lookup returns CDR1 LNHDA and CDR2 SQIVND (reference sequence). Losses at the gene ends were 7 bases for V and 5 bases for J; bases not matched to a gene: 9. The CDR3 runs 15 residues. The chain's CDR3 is CASKAGTGGRYGYTF. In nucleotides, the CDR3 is TGTGCCAGTAAAGCCGGGACAGGGGGTCGGTATGGCTACACCTTC.

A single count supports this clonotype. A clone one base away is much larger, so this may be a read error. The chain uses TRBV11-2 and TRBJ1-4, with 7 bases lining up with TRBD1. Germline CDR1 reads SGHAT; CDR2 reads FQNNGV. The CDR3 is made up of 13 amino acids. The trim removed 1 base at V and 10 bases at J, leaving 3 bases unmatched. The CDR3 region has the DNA TGTGCCAGCAGCTTAGCAAGACAGGGAAAACTGTTTTTT. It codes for CASSLARQGKLFF.

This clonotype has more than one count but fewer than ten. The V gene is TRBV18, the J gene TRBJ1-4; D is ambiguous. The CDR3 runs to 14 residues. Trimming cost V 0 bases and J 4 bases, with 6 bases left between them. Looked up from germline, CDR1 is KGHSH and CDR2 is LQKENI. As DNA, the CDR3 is TGTGCCAGCTCACCACCGGTACTTAATGAAAAACTGTTTTTT. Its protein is CASSPPVLNEKLFF.

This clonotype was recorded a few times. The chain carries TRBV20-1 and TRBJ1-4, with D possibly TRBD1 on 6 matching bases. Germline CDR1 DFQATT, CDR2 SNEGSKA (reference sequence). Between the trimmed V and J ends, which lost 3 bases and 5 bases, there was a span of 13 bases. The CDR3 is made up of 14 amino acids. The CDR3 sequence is CSASRTEGNEKLFF. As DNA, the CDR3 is TGCAGTGCTAGTCGGACAGAGGGGAATGAAAAACTGTTTTTT.

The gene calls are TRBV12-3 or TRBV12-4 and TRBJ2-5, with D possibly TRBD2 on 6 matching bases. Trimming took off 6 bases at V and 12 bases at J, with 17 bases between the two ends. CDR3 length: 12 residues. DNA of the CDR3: TGTGCCAGCAGCCACCAATCGGGAGTAGAGTACTTC. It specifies CASSHQSGVEYF.

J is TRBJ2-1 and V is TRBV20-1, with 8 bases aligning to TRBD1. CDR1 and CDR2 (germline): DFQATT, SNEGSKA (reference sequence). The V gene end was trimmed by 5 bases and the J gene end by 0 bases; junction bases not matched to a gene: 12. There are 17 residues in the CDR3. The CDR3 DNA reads TGCAGTGCTGATGGGACAGGCCTCTTAAGCTCCTACAATGAGCAGTTCTTC. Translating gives CSADGTGLLSSYNEQFF.

CDR3 region: CASSQLGDLKFF. The CDR3 DNA sequence: TGTGCCAGCAGCCAATTAGGGGACTTGAAGTTCTTC. The V call is TRBV4-2, the J call TRBJ2-1, with TRBD2 as a possible D gene (6 bases). The V end was cut by 2 bases, the J end by 14 bases, with 13 bases between. This CDR3 region has 12 residues. CDR1 and CDR2 from the germline V gene are LGHNA and YNFKEQ.

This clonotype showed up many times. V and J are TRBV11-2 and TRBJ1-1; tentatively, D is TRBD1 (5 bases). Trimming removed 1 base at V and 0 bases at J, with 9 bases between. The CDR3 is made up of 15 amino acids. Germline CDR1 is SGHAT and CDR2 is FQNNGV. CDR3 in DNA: TGTGCCAGCAGCTTAGGGGGACCAATGAACACTGAAGCTTTCTTT. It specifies CASSLGGPMNTEAFF.

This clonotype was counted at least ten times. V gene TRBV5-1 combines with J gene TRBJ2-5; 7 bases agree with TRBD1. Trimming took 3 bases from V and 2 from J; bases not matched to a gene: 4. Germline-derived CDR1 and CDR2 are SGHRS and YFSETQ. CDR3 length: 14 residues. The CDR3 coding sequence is TGCGCCAGCAGCTGGACAGGACCGCAAGAGACCCAGTACTTC. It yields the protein CASSWTGPQETQYF.

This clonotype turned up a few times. The CDR3 here is CASSPQQGSSETQYF. The DNA for the CDR3 is TGTGCCAGCAGCCCTCAACAGGGTTCTTCGGAGACCCAGTACTTC. J is TRBJ2-5 and V is TRBV5-4; D may be TRBD1 (6 bases). This CDR3 spans 15 amino acids. The V gene lost 4 bases and the J gene lost 5 bases, with 18 bases spanning the gap. CDR1 SGHNT and CDR2 YYREEE come from the germline V gene (reference sequence).

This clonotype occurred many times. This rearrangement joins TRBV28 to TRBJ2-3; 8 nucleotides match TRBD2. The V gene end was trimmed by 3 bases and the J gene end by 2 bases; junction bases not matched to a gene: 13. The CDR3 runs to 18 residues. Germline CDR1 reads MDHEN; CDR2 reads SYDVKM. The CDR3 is CASSFRSRTSRFTDTQYF. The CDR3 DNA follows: TGTGCCAGCAGTTTTCGGTCCCGGACTAGCAGATTCACAGATACGCAGTATTTT.

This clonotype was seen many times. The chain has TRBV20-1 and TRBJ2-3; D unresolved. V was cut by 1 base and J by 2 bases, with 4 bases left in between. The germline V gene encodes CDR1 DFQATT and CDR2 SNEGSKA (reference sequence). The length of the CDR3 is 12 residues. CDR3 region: CSARGPTDTQYF. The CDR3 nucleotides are TGCAGTGCTAGAGGTCCCACAGATACGCAGTATTTT.

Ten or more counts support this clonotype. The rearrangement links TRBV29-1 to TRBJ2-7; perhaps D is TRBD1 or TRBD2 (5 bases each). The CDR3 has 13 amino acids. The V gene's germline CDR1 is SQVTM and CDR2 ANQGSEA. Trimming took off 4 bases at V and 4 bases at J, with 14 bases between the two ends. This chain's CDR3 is CSVVSGRLYEQYF. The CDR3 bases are TGCAGCGTTGTATCGGGACGCTTATACGAGCAGTACTTC.

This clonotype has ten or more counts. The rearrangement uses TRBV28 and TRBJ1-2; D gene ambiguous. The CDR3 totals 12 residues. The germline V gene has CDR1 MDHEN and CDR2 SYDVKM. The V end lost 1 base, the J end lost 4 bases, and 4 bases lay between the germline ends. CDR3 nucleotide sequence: TGTGCCAGCAGTTTATCCAGCTATGGCTACACCTTC. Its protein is CASSLSSYGYTF.

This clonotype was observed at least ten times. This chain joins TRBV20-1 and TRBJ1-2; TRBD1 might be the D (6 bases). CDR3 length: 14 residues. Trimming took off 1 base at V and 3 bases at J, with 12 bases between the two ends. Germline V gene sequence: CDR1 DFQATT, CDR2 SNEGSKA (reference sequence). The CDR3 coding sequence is TGCAGTGCTAGAGCAAAGGGGGGTTACTATGGCTACACCTTC. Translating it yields CSARAKGGYYGYTF.

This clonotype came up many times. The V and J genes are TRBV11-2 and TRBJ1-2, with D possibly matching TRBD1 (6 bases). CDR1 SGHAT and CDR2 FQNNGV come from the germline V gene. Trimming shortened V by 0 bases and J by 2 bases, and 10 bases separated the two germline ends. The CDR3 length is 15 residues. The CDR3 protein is CASSLDVGGNYGYTF. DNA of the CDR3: TGTGCCAGCAGCTTAGACGTAGGGGGAAACTATGGCTACACCTTC. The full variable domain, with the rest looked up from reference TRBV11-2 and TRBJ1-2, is EAGVAQSPRYKIIEKRQSVAFWCNPISGHATLYWYQQILGQGPKLLIQFQNNGVVDDSQLPKDRFSAERLKGVDSTLKIQPAKLEDSAVYLCASSLDVGGNYGYTFGSGTRLTVV.

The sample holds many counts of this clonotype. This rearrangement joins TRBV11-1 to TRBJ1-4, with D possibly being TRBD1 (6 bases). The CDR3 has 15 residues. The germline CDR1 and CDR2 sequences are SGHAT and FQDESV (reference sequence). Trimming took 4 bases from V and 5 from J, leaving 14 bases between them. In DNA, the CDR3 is TGTGCCAGCAGCTCCCGACAGGAGCGGAATGAAAAACTGTTTTTT. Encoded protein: CASSSRQERNEKLFF.

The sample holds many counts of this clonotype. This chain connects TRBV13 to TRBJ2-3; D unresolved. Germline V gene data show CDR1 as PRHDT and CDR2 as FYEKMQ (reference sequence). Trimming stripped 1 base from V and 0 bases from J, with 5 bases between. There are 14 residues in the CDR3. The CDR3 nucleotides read TGTGCCAGCAGCTTAGACAGTAGCACAGATACGCAGTATTTT. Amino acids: CASSLDSSTDTQYF.

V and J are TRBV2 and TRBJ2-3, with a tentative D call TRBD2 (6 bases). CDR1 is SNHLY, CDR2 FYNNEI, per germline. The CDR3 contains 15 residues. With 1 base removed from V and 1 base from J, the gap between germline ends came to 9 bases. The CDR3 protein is CASSEGRGRTDTQYF. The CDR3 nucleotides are TGTGCCAGCAGTGAAGGGAGGGGCCGCACAGATACGCAGTATTTT.

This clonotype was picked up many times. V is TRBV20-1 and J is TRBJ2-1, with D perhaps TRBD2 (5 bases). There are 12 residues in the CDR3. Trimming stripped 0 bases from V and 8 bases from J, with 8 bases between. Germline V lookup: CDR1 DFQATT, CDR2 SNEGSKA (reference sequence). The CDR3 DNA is TGCAGTGCTAGAGATGGAGGTTATGAGCAGTTCTTC. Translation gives CSARDGGYEQFF.

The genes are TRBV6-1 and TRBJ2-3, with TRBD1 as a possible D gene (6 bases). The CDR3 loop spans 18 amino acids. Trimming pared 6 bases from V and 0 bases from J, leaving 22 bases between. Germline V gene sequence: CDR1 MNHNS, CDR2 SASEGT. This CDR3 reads CASSPNLRQAVSTDTQYF. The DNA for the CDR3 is TGTGCCAGCAGCCCCAACTTAAGACAGGCTGTAAGCACAGATACGCAGTATTTT.

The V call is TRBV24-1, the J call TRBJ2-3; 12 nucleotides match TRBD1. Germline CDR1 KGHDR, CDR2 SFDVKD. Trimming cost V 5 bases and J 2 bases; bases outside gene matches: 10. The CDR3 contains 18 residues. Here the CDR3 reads CATSGAGTGGIDTDTQYF. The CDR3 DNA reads TGTGCCACCAGTGGGGCCGGGACAGGGGGCATCGACACAGATACGCAGTATTTT.